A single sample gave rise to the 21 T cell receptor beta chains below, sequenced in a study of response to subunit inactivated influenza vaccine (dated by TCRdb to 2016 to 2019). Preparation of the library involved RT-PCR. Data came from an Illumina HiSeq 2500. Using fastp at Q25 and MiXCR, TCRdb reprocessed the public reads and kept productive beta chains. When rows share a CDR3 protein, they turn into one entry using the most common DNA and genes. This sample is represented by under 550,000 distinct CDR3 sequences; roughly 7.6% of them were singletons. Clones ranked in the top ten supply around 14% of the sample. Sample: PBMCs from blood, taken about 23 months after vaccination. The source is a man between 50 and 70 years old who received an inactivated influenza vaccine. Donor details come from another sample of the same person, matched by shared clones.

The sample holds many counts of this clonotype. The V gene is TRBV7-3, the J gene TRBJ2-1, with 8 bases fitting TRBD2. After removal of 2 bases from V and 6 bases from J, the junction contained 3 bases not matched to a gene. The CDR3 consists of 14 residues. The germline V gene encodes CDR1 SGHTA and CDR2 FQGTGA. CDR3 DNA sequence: TGTGCCAGCAGCTTAGCGGGAGGTTTCAATGAGCAGTTCTTC. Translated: CASSLAGGFNEQFF.

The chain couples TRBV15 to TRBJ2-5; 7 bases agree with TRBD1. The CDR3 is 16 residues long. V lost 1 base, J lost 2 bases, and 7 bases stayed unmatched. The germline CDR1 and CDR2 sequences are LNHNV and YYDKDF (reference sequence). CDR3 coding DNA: TGTGCCACCAGCAGAGGGACAGGAGGCCTACAAGAGACCCAGTACTTC. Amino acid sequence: CATSRGTGGLQETQYF.

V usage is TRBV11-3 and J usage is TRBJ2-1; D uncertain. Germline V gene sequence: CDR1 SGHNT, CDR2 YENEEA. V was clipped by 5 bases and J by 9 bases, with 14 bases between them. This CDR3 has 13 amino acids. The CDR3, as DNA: TGTGCCAGCAGCCGAATGCAGAACCTTGAGCAGTTCTTC. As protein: CASSRMQNLEQFF. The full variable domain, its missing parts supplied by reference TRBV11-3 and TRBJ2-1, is EAGVVQSPRYKIIEKKQPVAFWCNPISGHNTLYWYLQNLGQGPELLIRYENEEAVDDSQLPKDRFSAERLKGVDSTLKIQPAELGDSAVYLCASSRMQNLEQFFGPGTRLTVL.

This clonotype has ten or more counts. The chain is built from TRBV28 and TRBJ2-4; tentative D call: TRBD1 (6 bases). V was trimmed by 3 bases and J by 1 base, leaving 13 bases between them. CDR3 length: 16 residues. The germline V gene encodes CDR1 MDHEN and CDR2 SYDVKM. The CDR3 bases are TGTGCCAGCAGTTTCCCCCAGGGGATGGCCAAAAACATTCAGTACTTC. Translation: CASSFPQGMAKNIQYF.

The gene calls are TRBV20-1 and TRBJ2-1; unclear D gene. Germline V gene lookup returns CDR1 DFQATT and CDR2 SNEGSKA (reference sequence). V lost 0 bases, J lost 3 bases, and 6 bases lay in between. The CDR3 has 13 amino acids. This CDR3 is CSARDTVYNEQFF. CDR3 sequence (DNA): TGCAGTGCTAGAGATACAGTCTACAATGAGCAGTTCTTC.

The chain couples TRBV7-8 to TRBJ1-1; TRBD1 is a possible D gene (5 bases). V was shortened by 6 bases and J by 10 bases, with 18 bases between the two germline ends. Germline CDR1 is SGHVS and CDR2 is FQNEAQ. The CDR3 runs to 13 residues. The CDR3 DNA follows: TGTGCCAGCAGTGACGCGACCCGAGGGACAGCTTTCTTT. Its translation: CASSDATRGTAFF.

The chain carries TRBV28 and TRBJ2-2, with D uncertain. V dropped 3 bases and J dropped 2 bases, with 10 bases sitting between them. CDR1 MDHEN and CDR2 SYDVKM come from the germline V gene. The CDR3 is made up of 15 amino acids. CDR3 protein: CASSLPGINTGELFF. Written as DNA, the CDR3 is TGTGCCAGCAGTTTGCCTGGAATCAACACCGGGGAGCTGTTTTTT. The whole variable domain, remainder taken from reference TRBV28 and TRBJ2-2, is DVKVTQSSRYLVKRTGEKVFLECVQDMDHENMFWYRQDPGLGLRLIYFSYDVKMKEKGDIPEGYSVSREKKERFSLILESASTNQTSMYLCASSLPGINTGELFFGEGSRLTVL.

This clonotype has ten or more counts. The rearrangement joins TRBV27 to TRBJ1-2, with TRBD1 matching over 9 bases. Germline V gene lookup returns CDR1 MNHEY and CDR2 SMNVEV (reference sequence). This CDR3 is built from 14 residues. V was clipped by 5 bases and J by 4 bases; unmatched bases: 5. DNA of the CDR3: TGTGCCAGCAGTACCAGACAGGGGGGCTATGGCTACACCTTC. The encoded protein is CASSTRQGGYGYTF.

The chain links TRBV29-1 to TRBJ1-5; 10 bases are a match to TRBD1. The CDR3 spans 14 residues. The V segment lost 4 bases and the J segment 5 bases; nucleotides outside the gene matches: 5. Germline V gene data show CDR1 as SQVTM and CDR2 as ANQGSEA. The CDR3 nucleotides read TGCAGCGTTGTCGACAGGGGGCTCGATCAGCCCCAGCATTTT. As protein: CSVVDRGLDQPQHF.

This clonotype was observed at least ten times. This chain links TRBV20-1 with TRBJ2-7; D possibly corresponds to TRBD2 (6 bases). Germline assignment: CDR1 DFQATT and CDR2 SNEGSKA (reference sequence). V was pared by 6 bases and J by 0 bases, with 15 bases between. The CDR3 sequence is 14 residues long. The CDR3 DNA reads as TGCAGTGCAAACCCGGACGGGAGCTCCTACGAGCAGTACTTC. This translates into CSANPDGSSYEQYF.

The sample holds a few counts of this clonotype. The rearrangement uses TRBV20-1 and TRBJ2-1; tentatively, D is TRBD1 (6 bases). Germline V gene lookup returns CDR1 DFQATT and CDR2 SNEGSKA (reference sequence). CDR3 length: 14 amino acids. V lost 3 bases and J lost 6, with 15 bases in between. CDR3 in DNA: TGCAGTGCTAGTAAGGGGGACCTGGGCAATGAGCAGTTCTTC. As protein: CSASKGDLGNEQFF.

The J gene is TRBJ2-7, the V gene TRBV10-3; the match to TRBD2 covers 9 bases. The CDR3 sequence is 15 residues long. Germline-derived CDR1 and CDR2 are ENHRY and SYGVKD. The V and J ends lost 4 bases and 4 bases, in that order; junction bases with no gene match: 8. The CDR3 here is CAISVSAGGPYEQYF. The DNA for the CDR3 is TGTGCCATCAGTGTGTCTGCGGGAGGGCCTTACGAGCAGTACTTC.

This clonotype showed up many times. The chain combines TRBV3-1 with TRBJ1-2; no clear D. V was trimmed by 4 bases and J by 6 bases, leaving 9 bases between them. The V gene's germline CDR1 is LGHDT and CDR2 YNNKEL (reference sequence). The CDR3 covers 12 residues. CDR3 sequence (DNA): TGTGCCAGCAGCCTAGCAAGGGATGGCTACACCTTC. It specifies CASSLARDGYTF.

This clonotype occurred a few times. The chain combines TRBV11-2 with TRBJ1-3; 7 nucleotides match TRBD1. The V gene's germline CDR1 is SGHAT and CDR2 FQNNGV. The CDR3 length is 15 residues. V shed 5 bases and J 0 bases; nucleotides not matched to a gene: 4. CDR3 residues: CASSPRQGSGNTIYF. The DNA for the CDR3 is TGTGCCAGCAGCCCCCGACAGGGCTCTGGAAACACCATATATTTT. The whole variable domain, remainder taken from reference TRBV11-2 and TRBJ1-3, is EAGVAQSPRYKIIEKRQSVAFWCNPISGHATLYWYQQILGQGPKLLIQFQNNGVVDDSQLPKDRFSAERLKGVDSTLKIQPAKLEDSAVYLCASSPRQGSGNTIYFGEGSWLTVV.

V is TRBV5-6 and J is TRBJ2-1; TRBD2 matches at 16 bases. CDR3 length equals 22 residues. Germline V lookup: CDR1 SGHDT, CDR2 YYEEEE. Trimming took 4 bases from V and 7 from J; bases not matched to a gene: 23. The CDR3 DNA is TGTGCCAGCAGCCTAATGGGACTAGCGGGAGGGTCCCGGCATTCTGTAGTGAATGAGCAGTTCTTC. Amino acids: CASSLMGLAGGSRHSVVNEQFF.

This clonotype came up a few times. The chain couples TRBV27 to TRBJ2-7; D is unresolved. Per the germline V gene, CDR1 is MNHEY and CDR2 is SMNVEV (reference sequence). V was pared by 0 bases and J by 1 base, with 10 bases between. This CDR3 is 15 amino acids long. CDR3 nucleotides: TGTGCCAGCAGTTTATCGCCGGCAGGTTCCTACGAGCAGTACTTC. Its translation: CASSLSPAGSYEQYF.

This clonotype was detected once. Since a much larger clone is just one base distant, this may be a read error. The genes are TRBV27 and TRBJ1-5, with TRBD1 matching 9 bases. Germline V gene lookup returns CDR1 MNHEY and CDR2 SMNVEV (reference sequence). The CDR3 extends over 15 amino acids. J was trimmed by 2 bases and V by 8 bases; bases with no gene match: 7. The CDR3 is CASGRTGEGNQPQHF. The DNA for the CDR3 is TGTGCCAGCGGCCGGACAGGGGAAGGCAATCAGCCCCAGCATTTT.

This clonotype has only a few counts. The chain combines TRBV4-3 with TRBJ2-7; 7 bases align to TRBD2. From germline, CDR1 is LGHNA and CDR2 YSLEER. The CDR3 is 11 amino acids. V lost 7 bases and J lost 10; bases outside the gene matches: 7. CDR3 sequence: CASTVTSSQYF. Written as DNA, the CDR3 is TGCGCCAGCACCGTGACTAGCTCTCAGTACTTC.

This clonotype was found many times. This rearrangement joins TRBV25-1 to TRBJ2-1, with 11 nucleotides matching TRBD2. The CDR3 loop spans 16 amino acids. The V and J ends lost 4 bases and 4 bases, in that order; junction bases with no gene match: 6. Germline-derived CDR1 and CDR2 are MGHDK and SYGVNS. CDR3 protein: CASSAPGLAAYNEQFF. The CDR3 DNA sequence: TGTGCCAGCAGTGCTCCGGGACTAGCGGCATACAATGAGCAGTTCTTC.

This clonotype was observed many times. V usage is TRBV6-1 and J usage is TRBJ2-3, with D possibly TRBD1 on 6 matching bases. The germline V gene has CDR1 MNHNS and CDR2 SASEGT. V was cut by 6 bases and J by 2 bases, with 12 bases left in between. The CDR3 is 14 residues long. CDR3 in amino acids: CASSHYRDTDTQYF. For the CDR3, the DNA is TGTGCCAGCAGCCACTACAGGGACACAGATACGCAGTATTTT.

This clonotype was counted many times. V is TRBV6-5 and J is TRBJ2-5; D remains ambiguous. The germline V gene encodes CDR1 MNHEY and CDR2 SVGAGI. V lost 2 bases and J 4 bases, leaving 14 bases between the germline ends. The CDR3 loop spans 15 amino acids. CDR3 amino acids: CASSYPSRLRETQYF. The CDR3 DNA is TGTGCCAGCAGTTACCCCTCTCGATTGCGAGAGACCCAGTACTTC.